This T cell receptor (beta chain) appears in the sequencing data of a study of shared clonotypes between healthy human individuals. Study conclusions and caveats: The expectation was that sequencing depth would affect clonotype sharing among donors.

At a deep level, the assay was run. Profiled with immunoSEQ multiplex PCR; TCRdb holds only in-frame clones, not every one. The data contain some 2,100,000 clones, about 92% of them singletons. Germline CDR1 reads SGHRS; CDR2 reads YFSETQ. This CDR3 is 14 amino acids long. The V and J ends lost 2 bases and 4 bases respectively, with 11 bases between them. Naive-designated CD8 cells lacked CD45RO, were positively enriched for CCR7, and omitted terminally differentiated effector memory CD45RA+ cells. Those who donated, Caucasian adults without exception, all lived in Nashville, Tennessee. Turning to this clone: What it recognizes is unknown.

This sequence was found in a man younger than 30 in good health. Some clones in this sample may be carry-over from other donors' samples. Source material: naive CD8+ T cells from PBMCs. The gene calls are TRBV5-1 and TRBJ2-3; the D gene is possibly TRBD1 (6 bases). The CDR3 sequence is CASSLWTASDTQYF. The CDR3 coding sequence is TGCGCCAGCAGCTTATGGACAGCCTCAGATACGCAGTATTTT.